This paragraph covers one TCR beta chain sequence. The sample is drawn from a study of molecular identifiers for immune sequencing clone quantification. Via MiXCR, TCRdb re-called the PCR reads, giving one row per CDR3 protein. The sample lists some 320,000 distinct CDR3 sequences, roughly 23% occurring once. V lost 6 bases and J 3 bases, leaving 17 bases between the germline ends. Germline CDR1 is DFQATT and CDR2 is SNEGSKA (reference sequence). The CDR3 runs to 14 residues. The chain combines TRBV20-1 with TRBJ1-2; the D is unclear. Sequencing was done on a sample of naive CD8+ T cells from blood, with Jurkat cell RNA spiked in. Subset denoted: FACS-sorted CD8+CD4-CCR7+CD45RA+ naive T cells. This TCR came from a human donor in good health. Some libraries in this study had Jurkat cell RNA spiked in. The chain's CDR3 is CSAPCLGQDYGYTF. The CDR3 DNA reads TGCAGTGCGCCCTGCCTGGGCCAAGACTATGGCTACACCTTC.